One sample yielded the 2 T cell receptor beta chains listed below, sequenced in a study of blood T cell repertoires in COVID-19. Profiled with immunoSEQ multiplex PCR; TCRdb holds only in-frame clones, not every one. The table includes hundreds of thousands of clones, approximately 86% detected once. The sequenced sample consisted of peripheral blood. The receptors shown here come from a woman in her 70s with COVID-19, enrolled during active disease.

The V and J genes are TRBV4-1 and TRBJ1-1, with TRBD1 as a possible D gene (5 bases). This CDR3 has 15 amino acids. Trimming took 7 bases from V and 5 from J, leaving 20 bases between them. Germline CDR1 is MGHRA and CDR2 is YSYEKL. In DNA, the CDR3 is TGCGCCAGCAATAGCGGAACGGGGGGTTGGACTGAAGCTTTCTTT. Translating gives CASNSGTGGWTEAFF.

The V and J genes are TRBV24-1 and TRBJ2-1, with 9 bases that match TRBD2. V was clipped by 4 bases and J by 0 bases; unmatched bases: 6. The CDR3 sequence is 17 residues long. Germline CDR1 and CDR2: KGHDR and SFDVKD. The CDR3 sequence is CATSDTAGGLSYNEQFF. The CDR3 DNA reads TGTGCCACCAGTGACACAGCGGGGGGCCTCTCCTACAATGAGCAGTTCTTC.